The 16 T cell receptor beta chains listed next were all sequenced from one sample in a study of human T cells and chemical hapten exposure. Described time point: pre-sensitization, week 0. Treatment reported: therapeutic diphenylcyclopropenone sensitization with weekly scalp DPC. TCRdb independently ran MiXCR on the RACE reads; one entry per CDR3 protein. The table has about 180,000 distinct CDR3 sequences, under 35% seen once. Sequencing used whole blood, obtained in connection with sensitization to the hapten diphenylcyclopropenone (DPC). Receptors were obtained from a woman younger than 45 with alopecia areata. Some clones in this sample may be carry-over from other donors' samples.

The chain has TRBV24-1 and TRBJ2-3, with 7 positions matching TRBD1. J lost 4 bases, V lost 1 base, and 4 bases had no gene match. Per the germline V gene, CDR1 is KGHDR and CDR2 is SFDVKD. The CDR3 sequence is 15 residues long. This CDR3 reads CATSDFETGSDTQYF. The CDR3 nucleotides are TGTGCCACCAGTGATTTTGAGACAGGGTCAGATACGCAGTATTTT.

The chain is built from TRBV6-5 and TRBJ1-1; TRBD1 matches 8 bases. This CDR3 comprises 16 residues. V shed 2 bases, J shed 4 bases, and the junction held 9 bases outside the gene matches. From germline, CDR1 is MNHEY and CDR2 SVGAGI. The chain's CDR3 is CASSYGIGTGPTEAFF. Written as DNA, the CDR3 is TGTGCCAGCAGTTACGGGATCGGGACAGGCCCCACTGAAGCTTTCTTT.

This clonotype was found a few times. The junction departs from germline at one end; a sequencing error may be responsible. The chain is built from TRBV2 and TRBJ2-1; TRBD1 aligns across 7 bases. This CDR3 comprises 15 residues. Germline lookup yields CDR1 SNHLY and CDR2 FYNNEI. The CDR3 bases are TGTGCCAGCAGCGAAGCCGGGACAGCTTACAATGAGCAGTTCTTC. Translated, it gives CASSEAGTAYNEQFF.

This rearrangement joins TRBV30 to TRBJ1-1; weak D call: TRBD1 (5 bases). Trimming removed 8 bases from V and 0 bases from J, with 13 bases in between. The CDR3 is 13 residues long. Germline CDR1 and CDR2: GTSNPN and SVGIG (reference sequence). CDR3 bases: TGTGCCAGACGAGACAGATTGAACACTGAAGCTTTCTTT. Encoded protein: CARRDRLNTEAFF.

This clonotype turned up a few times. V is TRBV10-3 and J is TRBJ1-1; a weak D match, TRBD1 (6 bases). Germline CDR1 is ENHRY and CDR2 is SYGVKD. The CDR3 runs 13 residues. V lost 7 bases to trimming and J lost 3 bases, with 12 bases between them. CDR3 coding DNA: TGTGCCATCAAGCAGGGGCAGGACACTGAAGCTTTCTTT. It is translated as CAIKQGQDTEAFF.

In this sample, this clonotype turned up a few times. CDR3 sequence: CASSLVGQVSYGYTF. The CDR3 DNA reads TGTGCCAGCAGCTTAGTTGGCCAGGTTAGCTATGGCTACACCTTC. The chain carries TRBV7-9 and TRBJ1-2; D call uncertain. V lost 1 base and J lost 4, with 13 bases in between. The CDR3 length is 15 residues. CDR1 SEHNR and CDR2 FQNEAQ come from the germline V gene (reference sequence).

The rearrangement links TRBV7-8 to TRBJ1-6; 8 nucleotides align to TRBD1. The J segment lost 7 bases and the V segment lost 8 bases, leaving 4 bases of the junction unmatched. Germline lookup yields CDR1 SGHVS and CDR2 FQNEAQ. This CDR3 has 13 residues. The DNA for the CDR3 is TGTGCCAGCCGATGGACAGGGAATTCACCCCTCCACTTT. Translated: CASRWTGNSPLHF.

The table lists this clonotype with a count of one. In DNA form, the CDR3 reads TGTGCCAGCAGCCATACTAGCGGGAGAATCAATGAGCAGTTCTTC. Its protein product is CASSHTSGRINEQFF. The V and J genes are TRBV14 and TRBJ2-1; 11 bases line up with TRBD2. This CDR3 has 15 amino acids. The germline CDR1 and CDR2 sequences are SGHDN and FVKESK. Trimming cost V 3 bases and J 6 bases; bases outside gene matches: 4.

CDR3 sequence: CASSDRISSYNEQFF. CDR3 sequence (DNA): TGTGCCAGCAGTGACAGGATAAGCTCCTACAATGAGCAGTTCTTC. V usage is TRBV28 and J usage is TRBJ2-1; D perhaps matches TRBD1 (6 bases). The germline CDR1 and CDR2 sequences are MDHEN and SYDVKM. Trimming removed 5 bases at V and 0 bases at J, with 11 bases between. The length of the CDR3 is 15 residues.

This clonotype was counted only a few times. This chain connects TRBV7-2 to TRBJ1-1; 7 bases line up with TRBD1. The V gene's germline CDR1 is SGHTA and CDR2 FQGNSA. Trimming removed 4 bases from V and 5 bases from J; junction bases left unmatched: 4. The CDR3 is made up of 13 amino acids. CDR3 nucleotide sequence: TGTGCCAGCAGCTATACAGGGGTAACTGAAGCTTTCTTT. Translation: CASSYTGVTEAFF.

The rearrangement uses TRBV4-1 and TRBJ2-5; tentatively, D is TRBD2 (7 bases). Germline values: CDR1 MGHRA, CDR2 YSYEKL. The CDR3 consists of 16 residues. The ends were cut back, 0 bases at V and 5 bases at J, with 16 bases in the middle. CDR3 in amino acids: CASSQDSAEGGETQYF. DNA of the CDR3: TGCGCCAGCAGCCAAGATTCGGCAGAGGGGGGGGAGACCCAGTACTTC.

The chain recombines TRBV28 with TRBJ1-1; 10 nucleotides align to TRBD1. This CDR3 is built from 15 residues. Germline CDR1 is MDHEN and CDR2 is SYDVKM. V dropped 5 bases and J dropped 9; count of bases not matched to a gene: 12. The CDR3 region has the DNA TGTGCCAGCAGTACGGCCGGGACAGGGGCCTCCCAAGCTTTCTTT. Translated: CASSTAGTGASQAFF.

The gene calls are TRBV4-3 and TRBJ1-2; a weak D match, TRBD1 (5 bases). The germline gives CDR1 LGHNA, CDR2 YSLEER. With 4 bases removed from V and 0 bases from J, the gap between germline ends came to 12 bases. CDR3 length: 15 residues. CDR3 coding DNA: TGCGCCAGCAGCCGAGAGACAGCCTCTAACTATGGCTACACCTTC. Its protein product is CASSRETASNYGYTF.

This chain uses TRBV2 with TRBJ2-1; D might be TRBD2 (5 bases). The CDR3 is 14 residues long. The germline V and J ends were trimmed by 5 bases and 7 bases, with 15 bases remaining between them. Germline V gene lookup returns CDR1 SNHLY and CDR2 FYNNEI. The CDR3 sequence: CASSTVGGMNEQFF. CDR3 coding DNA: TGTGCCAGCAGTACGGTTGGAGGCATGAATGAGCAGTTCTTC.

The CDR3 region has the DNA TGTGCCAGCTCCCCGACAGCCTCCTACGAGCAGTACTTC. Encoded protein: CASSPTASYEQYF. The chain couples TRBV18 to TRBJ2-7; tentatively, D is TRBD1 (5 bases). Germline V lookup: CDR1 KGHSH, CDR2 LQKENI. V lost 6 bases, J lost 0 bases, and 9 bases lay in between. This CDR3 has 13 amino acids.

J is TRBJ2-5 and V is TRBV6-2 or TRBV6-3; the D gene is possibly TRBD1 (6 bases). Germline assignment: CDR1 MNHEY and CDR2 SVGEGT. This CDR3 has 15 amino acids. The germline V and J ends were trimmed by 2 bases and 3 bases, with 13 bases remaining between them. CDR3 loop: CASSYPGTRKETQYF. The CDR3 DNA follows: TGTGCCAGCAGTTACCCCGGGACAAGGAAAGAGACCCAGTACTTC.